The T cell receptor beta chain described here comes from a study of T cell changes during pregnancy in multiple sclerosis. TCRdb's copy holds only in-frame clones and misses some; the assay was immunoSEQ multiplex PCR. The sample contains 10,000 or so clones, approximately 86% of which appear only once. Trimming left V 3 bases short and J 4 bases short, with 15 bases between. The CDR3 length is 15 residues. Germline V gene data show CDR1 as SGHAT and CDR2 as FQNNGV. This chain links TRBV11-2 with TRBJ2-5; no definite D call. The sequencing used CD8+ T cells from peripheral blood mononuclear cells, collected in the third trimester of pregnancy. The receptor was derived from a female donor in good health, enrolled as a control in a pregnancy study. The CDR3 DNA follows: TGTGCCAGCAGCTTGGGCGAAAACGCCCGAGAGACCCAGTACTTC. Amino acid sequence: CASSLGENARETQYF.